A single sample is the source of the 19 T cell receptor beta chains below, sequenced in a study of blood T cell repertoires in COVID-19. Only in-frame clones appear in the TCRdb table, and some are missing; sequencing was by immunoSEQ multiplex PCR. The data show 200,000 to 300,000 clones, roughly 91% seen once. Sequenced material: PBMCs or T cells enriched from blood (not recorded which). The receptors originated from a woman in her 30s who had recovered from COVID-19.

The table lists this clone with a few counts. The V and J genes are TRBV30 and TRBJ1-2; 11 bases line up with TRBD1. Per the germline V gene, CDR1 is GTSNPN and CDR2 is SVGIG (reference sequence). J was trimmed by 6 bases and V by 0 bases; bases with no gene match: 3. This CDR3 is 14 amino acids long. CDR3: CAWSVGGQGDGYTF. In DNA, the CDR3 is TGTGCCTGGAGTGTTGGGGGACAGGGGGATGGCTACACCTTC.

The V call is TRBV30, the J call TRBJ1-4; D remains ambiguous. This CDR3 contains 14 residues. CDR1 is GTSNPN, CDR2 SVGIG, per germline (reference sequence). Between the trimmed V and J ends, which lost 2 bases and 7 bases, there was a span of 14 bases. Written as DNA, the CDR3 is TGTGCCTGGAGTAGAAGCGGGTGGGGTGAAAAACTGTTTTTT. Translated: CAWSRSGWGEKLFF.

The chain uses TRBV13 and TRBJ1-1, with D possibly matching TRBD1 (5 bases). Germline lookup yields CDR1 PRHDT and CDR2 FYEKMQ (reference sequence). Trimming stripped 3 bases from V and 2 bases from J, with 10 bases between. The CDR3 sequence is 14 residues long. CDR3 protein: CASSFSGENTEAFF. The CDR3 bases are TGTGCCAGCAGCTTTTCGGGGGAAAACACTGAAGCTTTCTTT.

The count of this clone is one. The chain links TRBV7-6 to TRBJ2-2, with a weak D call TRBD1 (6 bases). CDR1 SGHVS and CDR2 FNYEAQ come from the germline V gene. CDR3 size: 17 residues. V was shortened by 1 base and J by 5 bases, with 17 bases between the two germline ends. This CDR3 is CASSLGGPEQGTGELFF. CDR3 nucleotides: TGTGCCAGCAGCTTAGGGGGTCCTGAGCAGGGGACCGGGGAGCTGTTTTTT.

The V and J genes are TRBV3-1 (or the pseudogene TRBV3-2) and TRBJ1-2, with D perhaps TRBD1 (5 bases). V lost 4 bases and J lost 0, with 9 bases in between. The CDR3 is 14 residues long. Germline V gene lookup returns CDR1 LGHDT and CDR2 YNNKEL (reference sequence). CDR3 coding DNA: TGTGCCAGCAGCCCGGACATAGCTAACTATGGCTACACCTTC. This gives the protein CASSPDIANYGYTF.

V is TRBV4-3 and J is TRBJ2-3, with 13 nucleotides matching TRBD2. V trimming: 0 bases; J trimming: 3 bases; junction bases outside the gene matches: 9. CDR1 LGHNA and CDR2 YSLEER come from the germline V gene. The CDR3 consists of 19 residues. The CDR3 loop is CASSQDPLGLAGETDTQYF. The CDR3 DNA reads as TGCGCCAGCAGCCAAGACCCGCTCGGACTAGCGGGGGAAACAGATACGCAGTATTTT.

The chain combines TRBV4-2 with TRBJ2-3, with 11 bases matching TRBD1. CDR3 length: 18 amino acids. Germline V gene lookup returns CDR1 LGHNA and CDR2 YNFKEQ. Trimming cost V 0 bases and J 3 bases; bases outside gene matches: 8. This chain's CDR3 is CASSQEAGGTGGTDTQYF. As DNA, the CDR3 is TGTGCCAGCAGCCAAGAGGCAGGCGGGACAGGGGGTACAGATACGCAGTATTTT.

In its sample, this clone was seen a few times. The chain uses TRBV4-2 and TRBJ1-3, with D possibly being TRBD1 (6 bases). The CDR3 extends over 14 amino acids. V was cut by 5 bases and J by 0 bases, with 8 bases left in between. The germline V gene encodes CDR1 LGHNA and CDR2 YNFKEQ. The CDR3, as DNA: TGTGCCAGCAGCGGACAGTTCTCTGGAAACACCATATATTTT. Translation gives CASSGQFSGNTIYF.

This clone showed up just a few times. The chain links TRBV3-1 (or the pseudogene TRBV3-2) to TRBJ2-7, with 8 bases fitting TRBD1. With 4 bases clipped from V and 4 bases from J, the junction kept 6 bases outside the gene matches. The CDR3 loop spans 14 amino acids. Germline V gives CDR1 LGHDT, CDR2 YNNKEL (reference sequence). In DNA form, the CDR3 reads TGTGCCAGCAGCCTCGGACAGGGTGGTTACGAGCAGTACTTC. Its protein is CASSLGQGGYEQYF.

V and J are TRBV7-3 and TRBJ1-1, with D hard to call. The germline V gene has CDR1 SGHTA and CDR2 FQGTGA. Trimming removed 4 bases at V and 1 base at J, with 13 bases between. The CDR3 loop spans 15 amino acids. CDR3 residues: CASSSPLHTNTEAFF. The DNA of the CDR3 is TGTGCCAGCAGCTCCCCCTTACACACGAACACTGAAGCTTTCTTT. Full variable domain (missing parts from reference TRBV7-3 and TRBJ1-1): GAGVSQTPSNKVTEKGKYVELRCDPISGHTALYWYRQSLGQGPEFLIYFQGTGAADDSGLPNDRFFAVRPEGSVSTLKIQRTERGDSAVYLCASSSPLHTNTEAFFGQGTRLTVV.

The chain links TRBV30 to TRBJ2-2; 13 bases are a match to TRBD2. The V and J ends lost 3 bases and 3 bases, in that order; junction bases with no gene match: 1. The length of the CDR3 is 15 residues. CDR1 and CDR2 from the germline V gene are GTSNPN and SVGIG (reference sequence). DNA for the CDR3: TGTGCCTGGAGGGGGACTAGCGGGGACACCGGGGAGCTGTTTTTT. Translated, it gives CAWRGTSGDTGELFF. The complete variable domain, with remaining parts taken from reference TRBV30 and TRBJ2-2, reads SQTIHQWPATLVQPVGSPLSLECTVEGTSNPNLYWYRQAAGRGLQLLFYSVGIGQISSEVPQNLSASRPQDRQFILSSKKLLLSDSGFYLCAWRGTSGDTGELFFGEGSRLTVL.

This chain joins TRBV20-1 and TRBJ1-2; D is unresolved. Germline V gene data show CDR1 as DFQATT and CDR2 as SNEGSKA (reference sequence). The CDR3 length is 13 residues. The V gene lost 4 bases and the J gene lost 4 bases, with 13 bases spanning the gap. The CDR3 region is CSATDTSSYGYTF. CDR3 DNA: TGCAGTGCTACTGACACGAGTAGCTATGGCTACACCTTC.

The chain is built from TRBV4-2 and TRBJ2-5; the D gene is possibly TRBD1 (6 bases). This CDR3 has 17 amino acids. CDR1 is LGHNA, CDR2 YNFKEQ, per germline. Trimming took 0 bases from V and 1 from J, leaving 15 bases between them. The CDR3 coding sequence is TGTGCCAGCAGCCAAGATCCGGCAGGGGCGCCCCAAGAGACCCAGTACTTC. This translates into CASSQDPAGAPQETQYF.

The chain recombines TRBV12-3 or TRBV12-4 with TRBJ2-7, with D possibly matching TRBD2 (6 bases). V shed 6 bases and J shed 5 bases, with 14 bases lying between them. CDR3 length: 13 residues. CDR3 bases: TGTGCCAGCAGCTCCAGCGGGCGCGACGAGCAGTACTTC. Its translation is CASSSSGRDEQYF.

This chain links TRBV18 with TRBJ2-2, with D perhaps matching TRBD2 (5 bases). The length of the CDR3 is 14 residues. Looked up from germline, CDR1 is KGHSH and CDR2 is LQKENI. Trimming took 3 bases from V and 4 from J, leaving 9 bases between them. CDR3 DNA: TGTGCCAGCTCACCTCCGGGGAGCACCGGGGAGCTGTTTTTT. Translating gives CASSPPGSTGELFF. Full variable domain (outside the CDR3, taken from reference TRBV18 and TRBJ2-2): NAGVMQNPRHLVRRRGQEARLRCSPMKGHSHVYWYRQLPEEGLKFMVYLQKENIIDESGMPKERFSAEFPKEGPSILRIQQVVRGDSAAYFCASSPPGSTGELFFGEGSRLTVL.

The chain is built from TRBV28 and TRBJ2-1; 10 nucleotides match TRBD2. CDR1 is MDHEN, CDR2 SYDVKM, per germline. The V gene end was trimmed by 2 bases and the J gene end by 3 bases; junction bases not matched to a gene: 1. This CDR3 has 15 amino acids. The CDR3 DNA reads as TGTGCCAGCAGTTTACGACTAGCGGGCTACAATGAGCAGTTCTTC. Protein sequence: CASSLRLAGYNEQFF. Full variable domain (outside the CDR3, taken from reference TRBV28 and TRBJ2-1): DVKVTQSSRYLVKRTGEKVFLECVQDMDHENMFWYRQDPGLGLRLIYFSYDVKMKEKGDIPEGYSVSREKKERFSLILESASTNQTSMYLCASSLRLAGYNEQFFGPGTRLTVL.

This chain uses TRBV30 with TRBJ1-6; 10 nucleotides line up with TRBD1. The CDR3 covers 16 residues. CDR1 GTSNPN and CDR2 SVGIG come from the germline V gene (reference sequence). The V and J ends lost 3 bases and 8 bases, in that order; junction bases with no gene match: 10. This CDR3 is CAWRPWDRGEDSPLHF. In DNA form, the CDR3 reads TGTGCCTGGAGACCTTGGGACAGGGGTGAGGATTCACCCCTCCACTTT.

V is TRBV11-2 and J is TRBJ1-5; 10 bases match TRBD1. This CDR3 has 15 residues. Germline CDR1 SGHAT, CDR2 FQNNGV. V shed 3 bases and J 4 bases; nucleotides not matched to a gene: 3. The CDR3 nucleotides are TGTGCCAGCAGCTTGGGACAGGGGTTGAATCAGCCCCAGCATTTT. Its protein is CASSLGQGLNQPQHF.

V is TRBV10-2 and J is TRBJ1-5; a possible D gene is TRBD1 (6 bases). V gave up 7 bases and J gave up 6 bases, with 16 bases separating them. Germline CDR1 is WSHSY and CDR2 is SAAADI. There are 14 residues in the CDR3. The CDR3 spells CASTGGQRGQPQHF. CDR3 in DNA: TGCGCCAGCACGGGGGGGCAGCGGGGTCAGCCCCAGCATTTT.